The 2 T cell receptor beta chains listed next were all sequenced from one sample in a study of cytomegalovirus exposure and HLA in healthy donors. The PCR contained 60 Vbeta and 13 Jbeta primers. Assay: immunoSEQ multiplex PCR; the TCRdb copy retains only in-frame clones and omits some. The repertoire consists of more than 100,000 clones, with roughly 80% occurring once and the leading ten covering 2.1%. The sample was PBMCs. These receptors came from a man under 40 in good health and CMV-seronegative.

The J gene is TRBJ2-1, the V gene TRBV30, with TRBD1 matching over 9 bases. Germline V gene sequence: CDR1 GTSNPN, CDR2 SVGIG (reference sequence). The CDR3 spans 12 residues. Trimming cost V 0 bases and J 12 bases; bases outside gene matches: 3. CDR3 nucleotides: TGTGCCTGGAGTGTACAGGGGGCAGGGCAGTTCTTC. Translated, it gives CAWSVQGAGQFF.

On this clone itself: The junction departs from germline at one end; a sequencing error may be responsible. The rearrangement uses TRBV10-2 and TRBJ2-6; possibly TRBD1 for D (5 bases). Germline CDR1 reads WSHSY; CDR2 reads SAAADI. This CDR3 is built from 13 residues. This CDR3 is CASKSSGANGLTF. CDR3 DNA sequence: TGCGCCAGCAAGAGCTCTGGGGCCAACGGCCTGACTTTC.